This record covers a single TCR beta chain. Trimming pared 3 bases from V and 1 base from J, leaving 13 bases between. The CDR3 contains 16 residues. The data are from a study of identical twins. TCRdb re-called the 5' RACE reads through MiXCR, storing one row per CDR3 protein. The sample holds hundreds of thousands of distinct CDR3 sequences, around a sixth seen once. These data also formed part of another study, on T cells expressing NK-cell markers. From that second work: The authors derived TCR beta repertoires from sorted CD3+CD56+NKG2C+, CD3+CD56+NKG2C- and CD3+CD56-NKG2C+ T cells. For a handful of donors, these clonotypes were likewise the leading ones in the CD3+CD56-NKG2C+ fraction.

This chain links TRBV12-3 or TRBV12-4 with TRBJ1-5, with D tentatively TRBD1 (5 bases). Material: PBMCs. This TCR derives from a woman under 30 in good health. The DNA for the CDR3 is TGTGCCAGCAGTTTTGGGGCAAGACAGAGCAATCAGCCCCAGCATTTT. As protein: CASSFGARQSNQPQHF.